This T cell receptor (beta chain) was sequenced during a study of T cells in Graves' hyperthyroidism and ophthalmopathy. Researchers barred patients who had uncontrolled infection, other autoimmune disease, pregnancy or lactation. Orbital computed tomography and thyroid ultrasound, together with serum TRAb and thyroxine and clinical symptoms, were used for diagnoses. This clonotype was counted many times. Antigen unknown. Germline V CDR1 and CDR2: MNHEY, SMNVEV (reference sequence). The CDR3 has 14 amino acids. Trimming removed 2 bases at V and 3 bases at J, with 8 bases between. Study-wide points: Most thyroid clonotypes that were expanded above 0.001 also turned up in blood.

It was RNA transcripts that yielded the amplified TCR beta CDR3 regions. When the TCR CDR3 underwent first-round RT-PCR, the HTBI primer set was used. Each CDR3 protein gets one entry after TCRdb re-called the multiplex PCR reads with MiXCR. The data hold hundreds of thousands of distinct CDR3 sequences, with roughly 14% observed a single time. The clonotype comes from a man younger than 30 with Graves' ophthalmopathy. This chain links TRBV27 with TRBJ1-5; D is uncertain. The sequencing input was blood. The CDR3 DNA sequence: TGTGCCAGCAGTTTAGGCAAAGTCAATCAGCCCCAGCATTTT. Residues: CASSLGKVNQPQHF.